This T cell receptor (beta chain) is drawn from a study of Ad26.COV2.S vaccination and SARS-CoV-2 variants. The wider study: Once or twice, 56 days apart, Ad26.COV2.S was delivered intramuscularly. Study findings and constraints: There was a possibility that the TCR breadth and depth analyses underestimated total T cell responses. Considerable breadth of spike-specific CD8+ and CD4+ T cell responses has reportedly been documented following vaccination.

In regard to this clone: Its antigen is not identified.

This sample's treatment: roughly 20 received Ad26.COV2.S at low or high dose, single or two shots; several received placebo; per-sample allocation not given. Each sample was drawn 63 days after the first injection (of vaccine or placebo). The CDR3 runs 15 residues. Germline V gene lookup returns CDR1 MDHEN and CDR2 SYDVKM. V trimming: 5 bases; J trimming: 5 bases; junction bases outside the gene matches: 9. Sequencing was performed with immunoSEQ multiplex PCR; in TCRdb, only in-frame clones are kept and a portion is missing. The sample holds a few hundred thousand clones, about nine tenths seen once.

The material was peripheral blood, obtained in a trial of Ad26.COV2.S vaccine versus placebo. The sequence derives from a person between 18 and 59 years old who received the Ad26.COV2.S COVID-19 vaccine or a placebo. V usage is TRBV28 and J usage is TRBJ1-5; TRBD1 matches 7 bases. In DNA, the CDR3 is TGTGCCAGCAGTAGACAGGGTGGCCCCTATCAGCCCCAGCATTTT. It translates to CASSRQGGPYQPQHF.